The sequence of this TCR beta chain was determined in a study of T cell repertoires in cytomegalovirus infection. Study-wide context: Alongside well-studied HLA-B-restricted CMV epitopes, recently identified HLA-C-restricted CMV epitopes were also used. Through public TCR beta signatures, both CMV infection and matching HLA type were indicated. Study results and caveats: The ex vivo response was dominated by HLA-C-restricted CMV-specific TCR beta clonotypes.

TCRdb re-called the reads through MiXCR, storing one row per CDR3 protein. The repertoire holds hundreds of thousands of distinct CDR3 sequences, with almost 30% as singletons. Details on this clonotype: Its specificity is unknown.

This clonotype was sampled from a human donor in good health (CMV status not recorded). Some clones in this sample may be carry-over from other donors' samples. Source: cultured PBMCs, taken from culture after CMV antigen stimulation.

CDR3 residues: CASSLVGARNQPQHF. Written as DNA, the CDR3 is TGTGCCAGCAGCTTAGTGGGGGCGCGCAATCAGCCCCAGCATTTT. The chain combines TRBV7-8 with TRBJ1-5, with D perhaps matching TRBD1 (6 bases). The V end was cut by 1 base, the J end by 2 bases, with 9 bases between. CDR1 is SGHVS and CDR2 is FQNEAQ in the germline V gene. The CDR3 extends over 15 amino acids.